The clone carrying this T cell receptor (beta chain) was seen a handful of times. No antigen is known for it. This record comes from a study of beta chain features in type 1 diabetes. All of the isolated RNA was reverse transcribed, so expressed TCRB transcripts were sequenced. Measured with immunoSEQ multiplex PCR; TCRdb has only the in-frame clones, and not every one. Here the sample spans some 200,000 clones, 15% to 20% being singletons. Study-level findings and limits: The similarity of naive, central memory and Treg TCRB repertoires appeared greater among patients than among healthy donors. There was a moderate but significant shortening of TCRB CDR3s in all four CD4+ subsets of Type 1 diabetes patients.

The V segment lost 2 bases and the J segment 8 bases; nucleotides outside the gene matches: 14. The CDR3 spans 17 residues. Germline-derived CDR1 and CDR2 are SGHTA and FQGNSA. The chain is built from TRBV7-2 and TRBJ1-2; 10 positions agree with TRBD1. The sequenced sample consisted of naive CD4+ T cells from blood. This TCR was sampled from a man aged 30-40 years with type 1 diabetes. The CDR3 region has the DNA TGTGCCAGCAGCTTAACCCCTTCGACAGGGGGCAAGGAAGGCTACACCTTC. This encodes CASSLTPSTGGKEGYTF.